The T cell receptor beta chain described here comes from a study of identical twins. Broader study findings: In cord blood, abundant beta clonotypes had fewer insertions; memory showed no trend. Where out-of-frame alpha sequences were twin-shared, they showed excess low generation probability. There is a chance that invariant MAIT and iNKT cells partially muddied zero-insertion analyses.

Unique molecular identifiers were present on cDNA, and template switching added a universal primer site. Each CDR3 protein is one row after TCRdb ran MiXCR on the 5' RACE reads. The profile shows 1.5 million to 2 million distinct CDR3 sequences, more than 30% of them singletons. The ends were cut back, 2 bases at V and 10 bases at J, with 6 bases in the middle. The CDR3 runs to 10 residues. Germline lookup yields CDR1 DFQATT and CDR2 SNEGSKA (reference sequence). This clonotype was seen a handful of times. Its matching antigen is unknown. This clonotype originated in a newborn girl in good health. Sequencing was carried out using cord blood. The V and J genes are TRBV20-1 and TRBJ2-1; D call uncertain. The CDR3 DNA reads as TGCAGTGCTAGACCCTTAGAGCAGTTCTTC. Protein sequence: CSARPLEQFF.